This T cell receptor (beta chain) was captured in a study of T-cell memory formation after mild COVID-19. TCRdb re-called the 5' RACE reads through MiXCR, storing one row per CDR3 protein. Altogether hundreds of thousands of distinct CDR3 sequences are present, approximately 8.4% being singletons, with the ten largest covering roughly 23%. This CDR3 contains 13 residues. Trimming stripped 0 bases from V and 5 bases from J, with 4 bases between. Germline V gene lookup returns CDR1 LGHDT and CDR2 YNNKEL (reference sequence). The sequence derives from a man younger than 30 who had mild COVID-19 (a few samples of this study predate the infection). Cell type and time point are not known. This chain joins TRBV3-1 and TRBJ1-4, with D unclear. Sequencing was performed on PBMCs or a T cell subset sorted from them (not recorded which). The CDR3 DNA is TGTGCCAGCAGCCAAGATAGGAATGAAAAACTGTTTTTT. This encodes CASSQDRNEKLFF.